One sample yielded the 30 T cell receptor beta chains listed below, sequenced in a study of blood T cell repertoires in COVID-19. The table came from immunoSEQ multiplex PCR; TCRdb's copy has only in-frame clones and leaves some out. Of 360,000 or so clones in the sample, about 90% are singletons; the top ten hold approximately 0.97%. Input material: PBMCs or T cells enriched from blood (not recorded which). The receptors stem from a woman aged 25 to 45 who had been exposed to COVID-19.

This chain joins TRBV21-1 and TRBJ2-1; TRBD1 reflects the table's D call only, with no check against the DNA. TRBV21-1 is shown as a pseudogene. This CDR3 comprises 16 residues. The CDR3 DNA reads as TGTGCCAGCAGCATCCCGGGACAGAGCTCCTACAATGAGCAGTTCTTC. It is translated as CASSIPGQSSYNEQFF.

This clone was seen only once. This chain links TRBV7-9 with TRBJ2-5, with TRBD2 matching 10 bases. Germline loops: CDR1 SEHNR, CDR2 FQNEAQ (reference sequence). This CDR3 has 19 amino acids. V dropped 1 base and J dropped 1; count of bases not matched to a gene: 12. This chain's CDR3 is CASSLGLASGRWGQETQYF. DNA of the CDR3: TGTGCCAGCAGCTTAGGTCTGGCTAGCGGGAGATGGGGCCAAGAGACCCAGTACTTC.

The chain carries TRBV10-3 and TRBJ2-7; 7 bases are shared with TRBD1. The V and J ends lost 6 bases and 0 bases, in that order; junction bases with no gene match: 8. This CDR3 has 15 amino acids. Per germline, CDR1 ENHRY and CDR2 SYGVKD. CDR3 nucleotides: TGTGCCATCAGCTCCGGGACAGCGAGCTCCTACGAGCAGTACTTC. Protein sequence: CAISSGTASSYEQYF.

V gene TRBV19 combines with J gene TRBJ2-2, with 7 bases lining up with TRBD1. With V trimmed by 8 bases and J by 1 base, 7 bases remained unmatched. Germline CDR1 reads LNHDA; CDR2 reads SQIVND (reference sequence). This CDR3 is built from 15 residues. CDR3 sequence reads: CASQEQGMNTGELFF. The CDR3 DNA sequence: TGTGCCAGTCAAGAACAGGGGATGAACACCGGGGAGCTGTTTTTT.

The rearrangement uses TRBV28 and TRBJ1-2, with D unclear. The V gene's germline CDR1 is MDHEN and CDR2 SYDVKM. The CDR3 contains 14 residues. Trimming cost V 2 bases and J 8 bases, with 15 bases left between them. CDR3 amino acids: CASSLGRTRQGYTF. CDR3 sequence (DNA): TGTGCCAGCAGTTTAGGGAGAACCCGGCAGGGCTACACCTTC.

The DNA for the CDR3 is TGTGCCAGCACGGGAGCGGGAGAAGGGACCCAGTACTTC. It translates to CASTGAGEGTQYF. This sequence joins TRBV2 and TRBJ2-5; 8 bases map to TRBD2. CDR3 size: 13 residues. Germline V gene sequence: CDR1 SNHLY, CDR2 FYNNEI. Trimming took 7 bases from V and 7 from J; bases not matched to a gene: 8.

This clone has only one observation. J is TRBJ1-5 and V is TRBV7-8, with D maybe TRBD1 (5 bases). V shed 3 bases and J shed 6 bases, with 15 bases lying between them. Germline loops: CDR1 SGHVS, CDR2 FQNEAQ. The CDR3 runs to 15 residues. The CDR3 region is CASSLAGTGGQPQHF. As DNA, the CDR3 is TGTGCCAGCAGCTTGGCGGGGACTGGAGGTCAGCCCCAGCATTTT. The complete variable domain, with remaining parts taken from reference TRBV7-8 and TRBJ1-5, reads GAGVSQSPRYKVAKRGQDVALRCDPISGHVSLFWYQQALGQGPEFLTYFQNEAQLDKSGLPSDRFFAERPEGSVSTLKIQRTQQEDSAVYLCASSLAGTGGQPQHFGDGTRLSIL.

This chain uses TRBV5-6 with TRBJ2-5, with D perhaps TRBD2 (5 bases). With 4 bases removed from V and 0 bases from J, the gap between germline ends came to 7 bases. Germline CDR1 and CDR2: SGHDT and YYEEEE. This CDR3 region has 13 residues. CDR3 bases: TGTGCCAGCAGCGTCGGGAACCAAGAGACCCAGTACTTC. Translating it yields CASSVGNQETQYF.

This chain joins TRBV3-1 (or the pseudogene TRBV3-2) and TRBJ1-5; maybe TRBD1 (6 bases). Between the trimmed V and J ends, which lost 0 bases and 7 bases, there was a span of 19 bases. From germline, CDR1 is LGHDT and CDR2 YNNKEL (reference sequence). This CDR3 region has 17 residues. The CDR3 DNA sequence: TGTGCCAGCAGCCAAGATACCCCGACAGGTCACAGCCAGCCCCAGCATTTT. It is translated as CASSQDTPTGHSQPQHF.

This chain joins TRBV18 and TRBJ1-1, with 9 bases identical to TRBD1. V was clipped by 1 base and J by 4 bases; unmatched bases: 4. The CDR3 loop spans 15 amino acids. Germline V gene lookup returns CDR1 KGHSH and CDR2 LQKENI. In DNA form, the CDR3 reads TGTGCCAGCTCACCACTGGACAGGGGCGCCACTGAAGCTTTCTTT. Translated: CASSPLDRGATEAFF. The whole variable domain, filled in from reference TRBV18 and TRBJ1-1, reads NAGVMQNPRHLVRRRGQEARLRCSPMKGHSHVYWYRQLPEEGLKFMVYLQKENIIDESGMPKERFSAEFPKEGPSILRIQQVVRGDSAAYFCASSPLDRGATEAFFGQGTRLTVV.

The V and J genes are TRBV3-1 (or the pseudogene TRBV3-2) and TRBJ2-2; 15 positions match TRBD2. Trimming cost V 6 bases and J 12 bases; bases outside gene matches: 17. CDR1 is LGHDT, CDR2 YNNKEL, per germline (reference sequence). CDR3 length: 18 amino acids. CDR3 residues: CASSPGLAGGHAIEQLFF. The DNA of the CDR3 is TGTGCCAGCAGTCCGGGACTAGCGGGAGGACACGCGATCGAGCAGCTGTTTTTT.

In its sample, this clone was seen a few times. The gene calls are TRBV11-3 and TRBJ2-7, with 7 bases lining up with TRBD2. The CDR3 has 14 amino acids. The germline V gene has CDR1 SGHNT and CDR2 YENEEA. Trimming at V came to 5 bases and at J to 9 bases, leaving 13 bases not matched to a gene. CDR3 DNA sequence: TGTGCCAGCAGCCCTAACCTGATCAGCGGGGTGCAGTACTTC. As protein: CASSPNLISGVQYF.

The chain carries TRBV12-5 and TRBJ2-7, with 9 bases fitting TRBD1. V gave up 6 bases and J gave up 4 bases; unmatched junction bases: 7. CDR1 is LGHNT and CDR2 is FRNRAP in the germline V gene. CDR3 length: 14 residues. The CDR3 region has the DNA TGTGCTAGTGGCCATTGGGACAGGGAGTACGAGCAGTACTTC. Its protein is CASGHWDREYEQYF.

The chain is built from TRBV5-5 and TRBJ1-5; perhaps TRBD1 as D (6 bases). Germline V lookup: CDR1 SGHKS, CDR2 YYEKEE (reference sequence). Deletions cut 0 bases from V and 11 bases from J, with 15 bases between. The CDR3 length is 14 residues. Here the CDR3 reads CASSLDQGTGSQHF. The DNA for the CDR3 is TGTGCCAGCAGCTTGGATCAGGGGACGGGCTCCCAGCATTTT.

This clone came up once. V and J are TRBV18 and TRBJ2-7, with TRBD2 matching over 10 bases. Germline V CDR1 and CDR2: KGHSH, LQKENI. V lost 2 bases and J lost 7; bases outside the gene matches: 14. The CDR3 covers 17 residues. CDR3 amino acids: CASSPGPSGRAPGEQYF. The CDR3 DNA follows: TGTGCCAGCTCACCAGGCCCCAGCGGGAGGGCCCCCGGAGAGCAGTACTTC.

The J gene is TRBJ2-3, the V gene TRBV28; 11 bases line up with TRBD2. This CDR3 contains 15 residues. Germline assignment: CDR1 MDHEN and CDR2 SYDVKM. After removal of 3 bases from V and 3 bases from J, the junction contained 2 bases not matched to a gene. For the CDR3, the DNA is TGTGCCAGCAGTTTCACTAGCGGGAGAACAGATACGCAGTATTTT. It codes for CASSFTSGRTDTQYF.

CDR3 protein: CASSLEGAAPNYGYTF. The CDR3 bases are TGCGCCAGCAGCTTAGAGGGGGCGGCCCCTAACTATGGCTACACCTTC. This chain joins TRBV5-1 and TRBJ1-2; TRBD1 aligns across 7 bases. Germline CDR1 SGHRS, CDR2 YFSETQ. After removal of 2 bases from V and 0 bases from J, the junction contained 7 bases not matched to a gene. This CDR3 comprises 16 residues.

J is TRBJ2-1 and V is TRBV7-8; 9 nucleotides match TRBD2. CDR1 SGHVS and CDR2 FQNEAQ come from the germline V gene. The CDR3 is 16 residues long. The trim removed 3 bases at V and 6 bases at J, leaving 9 bases unmatched. The CDR3 DNA follows: TGTGCCAGCAGCTTCGTGTTCCTAGCGGGGAGCAATGAGCAGTTCTTC. It is translated as CASSFVFLAGSNEQFF.

The chain carries TRBV6-4 and TRBJ2-2; 8 nucleotides match TRBD2. Germline CDR1 MRHNA, CDR2 SNTAGT. The J segment lost 4 bases and the V segment lost 3 bases, leaving 7 bases of the junction unmatched. CDR3 length: 16 residues. CDR3 residues: CASSEQAGVGTGELFF. CDR3 DNA: TGTGCCAGCAGTGAACAAGCGGGAGTCGGCACCGGGGAGCTGTTTTTT.

This clone was observed at least ten times. This chain connects TRBV5-4 to TRBJ2-7; no reliable D call. Trimming took off 0 bases at V and 4 bases at J, with 8 bases between the two ends. CDR3 length equals 13 residues. Germline V lookup: CDR1 SGHNT, CDR2 YYREEE (reference sequence). CDR3 in amino acids: CASSLGNGYEQYF. The CDR3 nucleotides are TGTGCCAGCAGCTTGGGAAACGGGTACGAGCAGTACTTC.

The count of this clone is one. The chain carries TRBV10-3 and TRBJ1-6; TRBD1 matches at 10 bases. V was pared by 7 bases and J by 8 bases, with 5 bases of the junction left unmatched. The CDR3 sequence is 14 residues long. CDR1 and CDR2 (germline): ENHRY, SYGVKD. The CDR3 DNA reads TGTGCCATCAAAGCCGGGACAGGGGATTCACCCCTCCACTTT. Translated: CAIKAGTGDSPLHF.

The chain couples TRBV4-2 to TRBJ1-4; 8 nucleotides align to TRBD1. Germline V lookup: CDR1 LGHNA, CDR2 YNFKEQ. The CDR3 is 15 residues long. V lost 4 bases to trimming and J lost 7 bases; unmatched junction nucleotides: 8. For the CDR3, the DNA is TGTGCCAGCAGCCCCAGACAGGGGTCGATTGAAAAACTGTTTTTT. Protein: CASSPRQGSIEKLFF.

This chain links TRBV4-2 with TRBJ2-3, with D perhaps matching TRBD2 (5 bases). CDR1 is LGHNA and CDR2 is YNFKEQ in the germline V gene. Trimming left V 4 bases short and J 1 base short, with 21 bases between. The CDR3 extends over 18 amino acids. CDR3: CASSLRLGAGTGTDTQYF. The CDR3 region has the DNA TGTGCCAGCAGCCTCCGATTGGGAGCCGGCACCGGCACAGATACGCAGTATTTT.

The rearrangement links TRBV30 to TRBJ2-7; D remains ambiguous. Germline CDR1 is GTSNPN and CDR2 is SVGIG (reference sequence). Between the trimmed V and J ends, which lost 4 bases and 0 bases, there was a span of 13 bases. CDR3 length: 14 amino acids. The CDR3 nucleotides read TGTGCCTGGAACTCACTGGGCAGCTCCTACGAGCAGTACTTC. This encodes CAWNSLGSSYEQYF.

The chain joins TRBV18 to TRBJ2-3; D remains ambiguous. Germline CDR1 KGHSH, CDR2 LQKENI. CDR3 length: 13 amino acids. V was trimmed by 3 bases and J by 2 bases, leaving 6 bases between them. CDR3 coding DNA: TGTGCCAGCTCACCGGCCATCACAGATACGCAGTATTTT. Translation: CASSPAITDTQYF.

The V and J genes are TRBV5-1 and TRBJ1-1; unclear D gene. The CDR3 consists of 15 residues. V was shortened by 3 bases and J by 7 bases, with 19 bases between the two germline ends. CDR1 and CDR2 (germline): SGHRS, YFSETQ. The CDR3 DNA reads TGCGCCAGCAGCTCGGGAGAGGAGGGCCTACTTGAAGCTTTCTTT. It encodes CASSSGEEGLLEAFF.

The chain carries TRBV6-5 and TRBJ1-4; D is unclear. CDR1 MNHEY and CDR2 SVGAGI come from the germline V gene. V lost 0 bases to trimming and J lost 8 bases, with 13 bases between them. This CDR3 is built from 15 residues. CDR3 bases: TGTGCCAGCAGTTACTCGACCGGTGGAGGGGAAAAACTGTTTTTT. This codes for CASSYSTGGGEKLFF.

The chain couples TRBV7-8 to TRBJ1-3; maybe TRBD1 (5 bases). From germline, CDR1 is SGHVS and CDR2 FQNEAQ. The CDR3 spans 16 residues. V lost 3 bases, J lost 2 bases, and 14 bases lay in between. The CDR3 DNA reads as TGTGCCAGCAGCTTCGGCCTTCAGGGAACTGGAAACACCATATATTTT. Translation: CASSFGLQGTGNTIYF.

The J gene is TRBJ1-1, the V gene TRBV25-1; no definite D call. Trimming shortened V by 4 bases and J by 7 bases, and 13 bases separated the two germline ends. CDR3 length equals 13 residues. From germline, CDR1 is MGHDK and CDR2 SYGVNS. CDR3 sequence: CASSVGWAGEAFF. The CDR3 coding sequence is TGTGCCAGCAGTGTCGGCTGGGCAGGTGAAGCTTTCTTT. The full variable domain, with the rest looked up from reference TRBV25-1 and TRBJ1-1, is EADIYQTPRYLVIGTGKKITLECSQTMGHDKMYWYQQDPGMELHLIHYSYGVNSTEKGDLSSESTVSRIRTEHFPLTLESARPSHTSQYLCASSVGWAGEAFFGQGTRLTVV.

This chain links TRBV19 with TRBJ2-1; TRBD2 matches 15 bases. Trimming removed 5 bases from V and 8 bases from J; junction bases left unmatched: 7. This CDR3 is built from 16 residues. CDR1 LNHDA and CDR2 SQIVND come from the germline V gene (reference sequence). CDR3 region: CASSVRGLAGGDEQFF. The CDR3, as DNA: TGTGCCAGTAGTGTGAGGGGACTAGCGGGAGGCGATGAGCAGTTCTTC.